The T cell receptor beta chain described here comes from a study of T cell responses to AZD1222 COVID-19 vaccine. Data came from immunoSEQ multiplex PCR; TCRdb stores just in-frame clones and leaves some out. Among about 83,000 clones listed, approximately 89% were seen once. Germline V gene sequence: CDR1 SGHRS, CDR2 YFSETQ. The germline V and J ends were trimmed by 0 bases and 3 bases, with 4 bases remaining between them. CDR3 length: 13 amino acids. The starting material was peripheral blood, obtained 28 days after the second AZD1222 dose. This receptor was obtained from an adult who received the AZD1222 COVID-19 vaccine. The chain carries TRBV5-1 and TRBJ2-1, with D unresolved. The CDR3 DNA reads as TGCGCCAGCAGCTTGGACGGCTACAATGAGCAGTTCTTC. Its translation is CASSLDGYNEQFF.